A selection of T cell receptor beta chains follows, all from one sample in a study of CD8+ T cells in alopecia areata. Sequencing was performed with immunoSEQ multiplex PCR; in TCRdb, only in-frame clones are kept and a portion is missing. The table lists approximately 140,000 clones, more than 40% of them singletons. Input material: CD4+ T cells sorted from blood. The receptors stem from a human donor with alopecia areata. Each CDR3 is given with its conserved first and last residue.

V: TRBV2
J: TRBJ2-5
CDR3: CASSELRETQYF

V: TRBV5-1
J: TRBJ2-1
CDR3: CASSKPPGGPDNEQFF

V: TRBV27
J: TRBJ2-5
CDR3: CASSLSRMETQYF

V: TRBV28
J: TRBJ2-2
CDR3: CASSQVPGELFF

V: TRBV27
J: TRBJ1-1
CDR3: CASSFQGSLLIPFF

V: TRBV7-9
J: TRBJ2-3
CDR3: CASSLAVLASTDTQYF

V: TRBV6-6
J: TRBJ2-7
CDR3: CASSGMDSYEQYF

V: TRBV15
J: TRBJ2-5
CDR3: CATSRERDTPGTQYF

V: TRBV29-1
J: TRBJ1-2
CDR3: CSVEDLHRGYGYTF

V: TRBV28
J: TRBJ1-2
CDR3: CASRTPGRRSGYTF